A single sample is the source of the 17 T cell receptor beta chains below, sequenced in a study of molecular identifiers for immune sequencing clone quantification. Each CDR3 protein is one row after TCRdb ran MiXCR on the PCR reads. The sample carries some 680,000 distinct CDR3 sequences, approximately 24% recorded once. The specimen was naive CD8+ T cells from blood, with Jurkat cell RNA spiked in. The subset: FACS-sorted CD8+CD4-CCR7+CD45RA+ naive T cells. These receptors were taken from a human donor in good health. Some libraries in this study had Jurkat cell RNA spiked in.

V is TRBV18 and J is TRBJ1-1; unclear D gene. Germline values: CDR1 KGHSH, CDR2 LQKENI. The V gene lost 1 base and the J gene lost 0 bases, with 18 bases spanning the gap. There are 18 residues in the CDR3. CDR3 protein: CASSPLLDGVYLNTEAFF. CDR3 nucleotide sequence: TGTGCCAGCTCACCACTTTTGGACGGAGTGTACCTGAACACTGAAGCTTTCTTT.

This clonotype came up many times. This rearrangement joins TRBV7-2 to TRBJ2-5; 7 positions match TRBD2. With V trimmed by 4 bases and J by 5 bases, 13 bases remained unmatched. Germline V CDR1 and CDR2: SGHTA, FQGNSA. The CDR3 covers 16 residues. CDR3 in amino acids: CASSWRVAGYPETQYF. DNA for the CDR3: TGTGCCAGCAGCTGGCGGGTAGCGGGCTATCCGGAGACCCAGTACTTC.

This clonotype was detected ten times or more. V gene TRBV6-1 combines with J gene TRBJ2-3; D gene uncertain. In germline, CDR1 is MNHNS, CDR2 SASEGT. There are 13 residues in the CDR3. Trimming took off 3 bases at V and 4 bases at J, with 8 bases between the two ends. This CDR3 reads CASSDRVADTQYF. In nucleotides, the CDR3 is TGTGCCAGCAGTGATAGAGTGGCAGATACGCAGTATTTT.

This clonotype was observed at least ten times. The chain employs TRBV14 and TRBJ2-2; D is unclear. The germline V gene has CDR1 SGHDN and CDR2 FVKESK. The CDR3 loop spans 16 amino acids. Trimming removed 0 bases at V and 7 bases at J, with 15 bases between. CDR3 amino acids: CASSQDAGPWGGELFF. The CDR3 DNA follows: TGTGCCAGCAGCCAAGATGCCGGGCCCTGGGGCGGGGAGCTGTTTTTT.

The chain has TRBV9 and TRBJ2-3; D not resolved. Per the germline V gene, CDR1 is SGDLS and CDR2 is YYNGEE. Trimming took 1 base from V and 0 from J, leaving 9 bases between them. This CDR3 region has 15 residues. The CDR3 loop is CASSVTGHSTDTQYF. DNA for the CDR3: TGTGCCAGCAGCGTAACGGGCCACAGCACAGATACGCAGTATTTT.

The CDR3 loop is CATSRAATGPNQPQHF. The CDR3 DNA reads TGTGCCACCAGCAGAGCCGCTACAGGCCCCAATCAGCCCCAGCATTTT. The V and J genes are TRBV15 and TRBJ1-5, with D maybe TRBD1 (5 bases). Trimming cost V 1 base and J 3 bases, with 13 bases left between them. This CDR3 is 16 amino acids long. The germline gives CDR1 LNHNV, CDR2 YYDKDF (reference sequence).

There are a few counts of this clonotype. The chain has TRBV5-6 and TRBJ2-3; D is possibly TRBD2 (5 bases). The CDR3 is 14 residues long. The V end was cut by 0 bases, the J end by 4 bases, with 9 bases between. Looked up from germline, CDR1 is SGHDT and CDR2 is YYEEEE. CDR3 residues: CASSLERGADTQYF. The CDR3 DNA reads as TGTGCCAGCAGCTTGGAACGGGGTGCAGATACGCAGTATTTT. The variable domain in full, completed from reference TRBV5-6 and TRBJ2-3, reads DAGVTQSPTHLIKTRGQQVTLRCSPKSGHDTVSWYQQALGQGPQFIFQYYEEEERQRGNFPDRFSGHQFPNYSSELNVNALLLGDSALYLCASSLERGADTQYFGPGTRLTVL.

The chain is built from TRBV10-3 and TRBJ2-5; 8 bases fit TRBD2. In germline, CDR1 is ENHRY, CDR2 SYGVKD. The CDR3 has 13 residues. J lost 0 bases, V lost 9 bases, and 3 bases had no gene match. CDR3: CAIAGEYQETQYF. The CDR3 region has the DNA TGTGCCATAGCGGGGGAGTACCAAGAGACCCAGTACTTC.

This clonotype was found a few times. This chain connects TRBV6-5 to TRBJ1-6; D call uncertain. Germline V gene lookup returns CDR1 MNHEY and CDR2 SVGAGI. V was clipped by 4 bases and J by 4 bases, with 11 bases between them. The CDR3 extends over 15 amino acids. CDR3 region: CASSLFENYNSPLHF. Written as DNA, the CDR3 is TGTGCCAGCAGTTTGTTCGAAAATTATAATTCACCCCTCCACTTT.

The chain recombines TRBV7-9 with TRBJ2-1, with D perhaps matching TRBD2 (5 bases). From germline, CDR1 is SEHNR and CDR2 FQNEAQ (reference sequence). Between the trimmed V and J ends, which lost 6 bases and 3 bases, there was a span of 15 bases. The CDR3 has 15 amino acids. CDR3 protein: CASRPLAGLYNEQFF. The DNA of the CDR3 is TGTGCCAGCAGACCCCTGGCCGGACTCTACAATGAGCAGTTCTTC.

The chain combines TRBV5-1 with TRBJ2-3; TRBD2 agrees at 8 bases. The V segment lost 0 bases and the J segment 0 bases; nucleotides outside the gene matches: 9. The CDR3 sequence is 18 residues long. CDR1 is SGHRS and CDR2 is YFSETQ in the germline V gene. In DNA form, the CDR3 reads TGCGCCAGCAGCTTGGCCCAGAGGGCGGGAGGAAGCACAGATACGCAGTATTTT. Translated: CASSLAQRAGGSTDTQYF.

The rearrangement uses TRBV5-5 and TRBJ2-7, with D possibly TRBD1 on 5 matching bases. CDR3 size: 17 residues. V lost 2 bases and J lost 5, with 23 bases in between. CDR1 SGHKS and CDR2 YYEKEE come from the germline V gene (reference sequence). CDR3 DNA sequence: TGTGCCAGCAGCTTATACATCTATCGACAGCCTAAAAACGAGCAGTACTTC. Translation gives CASSLYIYRQPKNEQYF.

About this clonotype itself: This sequence may be a read error, since a much larger clone differs from it by one base. V gene TRBV12-5 combines with J gene TRBJ2-7, with 13 bases fitting TRBD2. V trimming: 4 bases; J trimming: 6 bases; junction bases outside the gene matches: 18. The germline V gene has CDR1 LGHNT and CDR2 FRNRAP. This CDR3 comprises 19 residues. The CDR3 DNA reads TGTGCTAGTGGTTCCCCGGGACTAGCGGGACCCCCTCCAGGCCGCGAGCAGTACTTC. This codes for CASGSPGLAGPPPGREQYF. Together with reference TRBV12-5 and TRBJ2-7, the CDR3 gives the full variable domain: DARVTQTPRHKVTEMGQEVTMRCQPILGHNTVFWYRQTMMQGLELLAYFRNRAPLDDSGMPKDRFSAEMPDATLATLKIQPSEPRDSAVYFCASGSPGLAGPPPGREQYFGPGTRLTVT.

With respect to this clonotype: Compared with germline, one end of the junction differs, possibly owing to a read error. V usage is TRBV29-1 and J usage is TRBJ2-1; D call uncertain. This CDR3 spans 13 amino acids. Germline lookup yields CDR1 SQVTM and CDR2 ANQGSEA. The CDR3 sequence is CSVGVPSYNEQCF. The CDR3 region has the DNA TGCAGCGTTGGTGTCCCCTCCTACAATGAGCAGTGCTTC.

The chain couples TRBV19 to TRBJ2-1; 9 bases are a match to TRBD2. This CDR3 comprises 15 residues. Germline V gene data show CDR1 as LNHDA and CDR2 as SQIVND (reference sequence). With 5 bases clipped from V and 8 bases from J, the junction kept 10 bases outside the gene matches. The CDR3 sequence: CASSLGGRAWDEQFF. In DNA, the CDR3 is TGTGCCAGTAGTTTAGGCGGGAGGGCCTGGGATGAGCAGTTCTTC.

This clonotype appeared a single time. With a much larger clone just one base away, this may be a read error. This rearrangement joins TRBV6-5 to TRBJ2-3; 8 nucleotides agree with TRBD1. Germline CDR1 and CDR2: MNHEY and SVGAGI. This CDR3 comprises 18 residues. DNA for the CDR3: TGTGCCAGCAGTTACACCCGATCGACAGGGGATAGCACAGGTACGCAGTATTTT. The encoded protein is CASSYTRSTGDSTGTQYF.

This clonotype was counted at least ten times. The chain couples TRBV12-3 or TRBV12-4 to TRBJ1-1; no firm D call. This CDR3 is built from 12 residues. Trimming removed 2 bases at V and 7 bases at J, with 8 bases between. The CDR3 here is CASSLRKNEAFF. The CDR3, as DNA: TGTGCCAGCAGTTTAAGGAAAAATGAAGCTTTCTTT.